This is a list of T cell receptor beta chains from one sample in a study of blood T cell repertoires in COVID-19. Data came from immunoSEQ multiplex PCR; TCRdb stores just in-frame clones and leaves some out. This sample has about 60,000 clones, with around 80% found just once. Sample: peripheral blood. Receptors originate from a woman older than 75 with acute or convalescent COVID-19. Both conserved end residues are part of each CDR3. A D gene is named only where the DNA matches it firmly. Size is stated for part of the rows, as once, few or many counts, or as a class when the clone is expanded.

j_gene: TRBJ1-1
v_gene: TRBV30
len: 12
abundance: NA
d_gene: NA
CDR3aa: CAWSTRALSAFF
CDR3nt: TGTGCCTGGAGTACCAGGGCGCTCTCGGCTTTCTTT

j_gene: TRBJ2-5
v_gene: TRBV24-1
len: 16
abundance: NA
d_gene: NA
CDR3aa: CATSDPTQGKGETQYF
CDR3nt: TGTGCCACCAGTGACCCCACCCAGGGGAAGGGGGAGACCCAGTACTTC

j_gene: TRBJ2-5
v_gene: TRBV7-2
len: 16
abundance: NA
d_gene: TRBD2
CDR3aa: CASSQQIAGGQETQYF
CDR3nt: TGTGCCAGCAGCCAGCAGATAGCGGGGGGCCAAGAGACCCAGTACTTC

j_gene: TRBJ1-5
v_gene: TRBV18
len: 14
abundance: NA
d_gene: NA
CDR3aa: CASSLGQYNQPQHF
CDR3nt: TGTGCCAGCTCGCTTGGACAGTACAATCAGCCCCAGCATTTT

j_gene: TRBJ1-1
v_gene: TRBV3-1/TRBV3-2
len: 14
abundance: NA
d_gene: NA
CDR3aa: CASSHAQGSTEAFF
CDR3nt: TGTGCCAGCAGCCACGCACAGGGTAGCACTGAAGCTTTCTTT

j_gene: TRBJ1-1
v_gene: TRBV27
len: 13
abundance: once
d_gene: TRBD1
CDR3aa: CASSLGTGSEAFF
CDR3nt: TGTGCCAGCAGTTTAGGGACAGGGAGTGAAGCTTTCTTT

j_gene: TRBJ2-6
v_gene: TRBV10-3
len: 18
abundance: NA
d_gene: NA
CDR3aa: CAISPAGAMDSGANVLTF
CDR3nt: TGTGCCATCAGTCCCGCCGGAGCCATGGACTCTGGGGCCAACGTCCTGACTTTC

j_gene: TRBJ1-2
v_gene: TRBV7-9
len: 13
abundance: NA
d_gene: NA
CDR3aa: CASSLGSGYGYTF
CDR3nt: TGTGCCAGCAGCTTAGGGTCGGGGTATGGCTACACCTTC

j_gene: TRBJ2-3
v_gene: TRBV19
len: 16
abundance: NA
d_gene: TRBD2
CDR3aa: CASTKGTSFSTDTQYF
CDR3nt: TGTGCCAGTACCAAGGGGACTAGTTTTTCCACAGATACGCAGTATTTT

j_gene: TRBJ2-2
v_gene: TRBV11-2
len: 17
abundance: once
d_gene: TRBD1
CDR3aa: CASRKSGGTGSTGELFF
CDR3nt: TGTGCCAGCAGGAAGTCCGGAGGGACAGGGTCCACCGGGGAGCTGTTTTTT

j_gene: TRBJ1-5
v_gene: TRBV28
len: 17
abundance: NA
d_gene: NA
CDR3aa: CASSPGGLGVGNQPQHF
CDR3nt: TGTGCCAGCAGCCCGGGGGGGCTTGGGGTTGGCAATCAGCCCCAGCATTTT

j_gene: TRBJ2-3
v_gene: TRBV18
len: 13
abundance: NA
d_gene: NA
CDR3aa: CASSPQGLDTQYF
CDR3nt: TGTGCCAGCTCACCACAGGGGCTAGATACGCAGTATTTT

j_gene: TRBJ2-3
v_gene: TRBV3-1/TRBV3-2
len: 14
abundance: NA
d_gene: NA
CDR3aa: CASSHDRGTDTQYF
CDR3nt: TGTGCCAGCAGCCATGACAGAGGCACAGATACGCAGTATTTT

j_gene: TRBJ1-2
v_gene: TRBV7-9
len: 14
abundance: NA
d_gene: NA
CDR3aa: CASSLLGGLTGYTF
CDR3nt: TGTGCCAGCAGCTTATTGGGGGGATTGACTGGCTACACCTTC

j_gene: TRBJ2-5
v_gene: TRBV5-5
len: 19
abundance: few
d_gene: TRBD2
CDR3aa: CASSLSVGTSGFQMETQYF
CDR3nt: TGTGCCAGCAGCTTGTCAGTCGGGACTAGCGGCTTCCAGATGGAGACCCAGTACTTC

j_gene: TRBJ2-1
v_gene: TRBV9
len: 13
abundance: NA
d_gene: TRBD2
CDR3aa: CASSVLAGGQQFF
CDR3nt: TGTGCCAGCAGCGTTTTAGCGGGGGGGCAGCAGTTCTTC

j_gene: TRBJ2-1
v_gene: TRBV2
len: 15
abundance: NA
d_gene: NA
CDR3aa: CASPQGRSSYNEQFF
CDR3nt: TGTGCCAGCCCACAGGGCCGAAGCTCCTACAATGAGCAGTTCTTC